This T cell receptor (beta chain) stems from a study of glioma-infiltrating T cells after dendritic cell vaccination. Amplification used 60 V beta primers and 13 J beta primers. Using immunoSEQ multiplex PCR, the repertoire was profiled, and TCRdb retains in-frame clones only, with some absent. The table includes approximately 100,000 clones, roughly 79% detected once. General study results and limits: Longer survival after dendritic cell vaccination followed higher pretreatment TIL content.

Fresh-frozen tumor tissue and more than two years of survival data were available for all. The ends lost 2 bases at V and 5 bases at J; junction bases unmatched: 1. This CDR3 spans 13 amino acids. Germline CDR1 SGDLS, CDR2 YYNGEE. Worth noting for this clone: Its antigen is still unknown.

The gene calls are TRBV9 and TRBJ2-1; 7 bases agree with TRBD1. Sequencing was performed on blood, taken before dendritic cell vaccination. The clonotype originates from a human donor with glioblastoma. CDR3 protein: CASSVTGDNEQFF. In nucleotides, the CDR3 is TGTGCCAGCAGCGTTACAGGGGACAATGAGCAGTTCTTC.